Listed below are T cell receptor beta chains from one sample, sequenced in a study of shared clonotypes between healthy human individuals. The table came from immunoSEQ multiplex PCR; TCRdb's copy has only in-frame clones and leaves some out. This table holds some 2 million clones, about 94% found once. Specimen: naive CD8+ T cells sorted from blood. The origin of the receptors is a man between 18 and 35 years old in good health. The CDR3 runs from the conserved cysteine through the conserved F or W. Fields, in order: CDR3 protein, CDR3 DNA, D gene, J gene, V gene, clone size. D genes are given only for firm matches. Where a row states a size, it is once, few, many or the class of an expanded clone; other rows omit it.

cdr3_aa: CASSAGTGGYNEQFF
cdr3_nt: TGTGCCAGCAGCGCCGGGACAGGGGGTTACAATGAGCAGTTCTTC
d_call: TRBD1
j_call: TRBJ2-1
v_call: TRBV11-2
clone_size: -

cdr3_aa: CASSDPGLAGGLGDTQYF
cdr3_nt: TGCGCCAGCAGCGACCCGGGACTAGCGGGGGGGCTTGGAGATACGCAGTATTTT
d_call: TRBD2
j_call: TRBJ2-3
v_call: TRBV10-1
clone_size: -

cdr3_aa: CASSFLGTGNTGELFF
cdr3_nt: TGTGCCAGCAGTTTTCTAGGCACGGGGAACACCGGGGAGCTGTTTTTT
d_call: -
j_call: TRBJ2-2
v_call: TRBV28
clone_size: -

cdr3_aa: CASSHRSYEQYF
cdr3_nt: TGTGCCAGCAGCCATCGGAGTTACGAGCAGTACTTC
d_call: -
j_call: TRBJ2-7
v_call: TRBV11-2
clone_size: -

cdr3_aa: CASSEGQGRETQYF
cdr3_nt: TGCGCCAGCAGCGAGGGACAGGGGAGAGAGACCCAGTACTTC
d_call: TRBD1
j_call: TRBJ2-5
v_call: TRBV5-1
clone_size: -

cdr3_aa: CATEGKTTEAFF
cdr3_nt: TGTGCCACCGAGGGTAAAACGACTGAAGCTTTCTTT
d_call: -
j_call: TRBJ1-1
v_call: TRBV19
clone_size: -

cdr3_aa: CASSLLGGGSYNEQFF
cdr3_nt: TGTGCCAGCAGTTTATTGGGGGGGGGCTCCTACAATGAGCAGTTCTTC
d_call: TRBD2
j_call: TRBJ2-1
v_call: TRBV27
clone_size: -

cdr3_aa: CASSHQTPMGGAEQYF
cdr3_nt: TGTGCCAGCAGTCACCAGACTCCCATGGGGGGGGCCGAGCAGTACTTC
d_call: -
j_call: TRBJ2-7
v_call: TRBV27
clone_size: -

cdr3_aa: CASRGPGTVGFYEQYF
cdr3_nt: TGTGCCAGCAGGGGGCCAGGGACAGTTGGTTTTTACGAGCAGTACTTC
d_call: TRBD1
j_call: TRBJ2-7
v_call: TRBV6-6
clone_size: -

cdr3_aa: CASSEALAANYGYTF
cdr3_nt: TGTGCCAGCAGTGAAGCGCTGGCAGCTAACTATGGCTACACCTTC
d_call: -
j_call: TRBJ1-2
v_call: TRBV6-1
clone_size: -

cdr3_aa: CASSEAASGHEQYF
cdr3_nt: TGTGCCAGCAGTGAAGCGGCCAGTGGGCACGAGCAGTACTTC
d_call: -
j_call: TRBJ2-7
v_call: TRBV2
clone_size: -

cdr3_aa: CATRDPGDEQYF
cdr3_nt: TGTGCCACCCGGGACCCGGGGGACGAGCAGTACTTC
d_call: -
j_call: TRBJ2-7
v_call: TRBV28
clone_size: -

cdr3_aa: CASSSSGAVEEQYF
cdr3_nt: TGTGCCAGCAGTTCGAGCGGGGCGGTCGAGGAGCAGTACTTC
d_call: TRBD2
j_call: TRBJ2-7
v_call: TRBV27
clone_size: -

cdr3_aa: CASSQLYLAGGRTDTQYF
cdr3_nt: TGCGCCAGCAGCCAATTGTACCTAGCGGGAGGACGCACAGATACGCAGTATTTT
d_call: TRBD2
j_call: TRBJ2-3
v_call: TRBV4-3
clone_size: -

cdr3_aa: CASSLTEAFF
cdr3_nt: TGTGCCAGCAGTTTAACTGAAGCTTTCTTT
d_call: -
j_call: TRBJ1-1
v_call: TRBV5-7
clone_size: -

cdr3_aa: CASSLGDRNTIYF
cdr3_nt: TGTGCCAGCAGTTTGGGAGACCGAAACACCATATATTTT
d_call: -
j_call: TRBJ1-3
v_call: TRBV27
clone_size: -

cdr3_aa: CASSLGRVEGQYF
cdr3_nt: TGTGCCAGCAGCTTAGGCCGTGTTGAGGGTCAGTATTTT
d_call: -
j_call: TRBJ2-3
v_call: TRBV13
clone_size: -

cdr3_aa: CASRQGGEKLFF
cdr3_nt: TGCGCCAGCAGACAGGGGGGGGAAAAACTGTTTTTT
d_call: TRBD1
j_call: TRBJ1-4
v_call: TRBV10-2
clone_size: -

cdr3_aa: CASRLGGQIYGRDQETQYF
cdr3_nt: TGTGCCAGCCGATTAGGGGGACAGATATATGGGCGGGATCAAGAGACCCAGTACTTC
d_call: -
j_call: TRBJ2-5
v_call: TRBV7-2
clone_size: -

cdr3_aa: CASSYDGDEQYF
cdr3_nt: TGTGCCAGCAGTTACGACGGGGACGAGCAGTACTTC
d_call: -
j_call: TRBJ2-7
v_call: TRBV6-5
clone_size: -

cdr3_aa: CASGHPRDRGTYGYTF
cdr3_nt: TGTGCCAGCGGACACCCCCGGGACAGGGGAACTTATGGCTACACCTTC
d_call: TRBD1
j_call: TRBJ1-2
v_call: TRBV5-4
clone_size: once

cdr3_aa: CASSAKPRTGFSHGYTF
cdr3_nt: TGTGCCAGCAGTGCTAAGCCCCGGACAGGGTTTTCTCATGGCTACACCTTC
d_call: TRBD1
j_call: TRBJ1-2
v_call: TRBV6-1
clone_size: -

cdr3_aa: CAAEPDLSYEQYF
cdr3_nt: TGTGCCGCCGAACCCGACCTAAGCTACGAGCAGTACTTC
d_call: -
j_call: TRBJ2-7
v_call: TRBV7-9
clone_size: -

cdr3_aa: CASSPQGPGDTQYF
cdr3_nt: TGTGCCAGCAGCCCACAGGGCCCCGGGGATACGCAGTATTTT
d_call: -
j_call: TRBJ2-3
v_call: TRBV7-9
clone_size: -

cdr3_aa: CASSETGVEQFF
cdr3_nt: TGTGCCAGCAGCGAGACTGGGGTCGAGCAGTTCTTC
d_call: -
j_call: TRBJ2-1
v_call: TRBV9
clone_size: -

cdr3_aa: CASSLPATGIYGYTF
cdr3_nt: TGTGCCAGCAGCTTACCCGCGACAGGGATCTATGGCTACACCTTC
d_call: TRBD1
j_call: TRBJ1-2
v_call: TRBV7-9
clone_size: few

cdr3_aa: CASSQPDGLYGYTF
cdr3_nt: TGTGCCAGCAGCCAGCCCGACGGACTCTATGGCTACACCTTC
d_call: -
j_call: TRBJ1-2
v_call: TRBV4-2
clone_size: -

cdr3_aa: CASSEGGASGYTF
cdr3_nt: TGTGCCAGCAGTGAGGGCGGGGCCAGTGGCTACACCTTC
d_call: -
j_call: TRBJ1-2
v_call: TRBV25-1
clone_size: few

cdr3_aa: CASSIAGRGVDEQYF
cdr3_nt: TGTGCCAGTAGTATAGCAGGCCGGGGGGTCGACGAGCAGTACTTC
d_call: TRBD2
j_call: TRBJ2-7
v_call: TRBV19
clone_size: -

cdr3_aa: CASSQDHPAGEDTEAFF
cdr3_nt: TGTGCCAGCAGCCAAGATCACCCCGCAGGGGAGGACACTGAAGCTTTCTTT
d_call: -
j_call: TRBJ1-1
v_call: TRBV4-2
clone_size: -

cdr3_aa: CAISGYTGGGETQYF
cdr3_nt: TGTGCCATCAGTGGATATACAGGGGGCGGTGAGACCCAGTACTTC
d_call: TRBD1
j_call: TRBJ2-5
v_call: TRBV10-3
clone_size: -

cdr3_aa: CASSAPPAGNTEAFF
cdr3_nt: TGTGCCAGCAGCGCCCCACCTGCCGGGAACACTGAAGCTTTCTTT
d_call: -
j_call: TRBJ1-1
v_call: TRBV9
clone_size: -

cdr3_aa: CASSSTGGNQPQHF
cdr3_nt: TGTGCCAGCAGTTCGACAGGGGGGAATCAGCCCCAGCATTTT
d_call: TRBD1
j_call: TRBJ1-5
v_call: TRBV6-5
clone_size: -

cdr3_aa: CASSQDTTSGGAEQYF
cdr3_nt: TGCGCCAGCAGCCAAGATACAACTAGCGGAGGGGCAGAGCAGTACTTC
d_call: TRBD2
j_call: TRBJ2-7
v_call: TRBV4-3
clone_size: -

cdr3_aa: CASSSTSGRVNEQYF
cdr3_nt: TGTGCCAGCAGCTCCACTAGCGGGAGGGTCAACGAGCAGTACTTC
d_call: TRBD2
j_call: TRBJ2-7
v_call: TRBV5-6
clone_size: -

cdr3_aa: CASSLLGASTDTQYF
cdr3_nt: TGTGCCAGCAGTTTATTGGGGGCTAGCACAGATACGCAGTATTTT
d_call: -
j_call: TRBJ2-3
v_call: TRBV28
clone_size: -

cdr3_aa: CASSLKGPPYEQYF
cdr3_nt: TGTGCCAGCAGTTTAAAGGGGCCCCCATACGAGCAGTACTTC
d_call: -
j_call: TRBJ2-7
v_call: TRBV27
clone_size: -

cdr3_aa: CASSIGDPQTKNIQYF
cdr3_nt: TGTGCCAGTAGTATCGGAGACCCGCAAACCAAAAACATTCAGTACTTC
d_call: -
j_call: TRBJ2-4
v_call: TRBV19
clone_size: -

cdr3_aa: CASSLGLAVTYEQYF
cdr3_nt: TGCGCCAGCAGCTTGGGACTAGCCGTCACCTACGAGCAGTACTTC
d_call: TRBD2
j_call: TRBJ2-7
v_call: TRBV5-1
clone_size: once

cdr3_aa: CASSTLAGDLLEQYF
cdr3_nt: TGTGCCAGCAGCACATTAGCGGGAGACCTCCTCGAGCAGTACTTC
d_call: TRBD2
j_call: TRBJ2-7
v_call: TRBV7-2
clone_size: -

cdr3_aa: CAWTSYPGGETQYF
cdr3_nt: TGTGCCTGGACTAGCTATCCGGGGGGAGAGACCCAGTACTTC
d_call: TRBD2
j_call: TRBJ2-5
v_call: TRBV30
clone_size: -

cdr3_aa: CASSQEEGGEGQETQYF
cdr3_nt: TGCGCCAGCAGCCAAGAGGAGGGGGGAGAGGGCCAAGAGACCCAGTACTTC
d_call: -
j_call: TRBJ2-5
v_call: TRBV4-1
clone_size: -

cdr3_aa: CASSLPGDVATYEQYF
cdr3_nt: TGTGCCAGCAGTTTACCCGGGGACGTGGCCACCTACGAGCAGTACTTC
d_call: -
j_call: TRBJ2-7
v_call: TRBV28
clone_size: once

cdr3_aa: CASNPWTGSSYEQYF
cdr3_nt: TGTGCCAGCAATCCGTGGACAGGGAGTTCCTACGAGCAGTACTTC
d_call: TRBD1
j_call: TRBJ2-7
v_call: TRBV28
clone_size: few

cdr3_aa: CASSLEVFGETQYF
cdr3_nt: TGTGCTAGCAGCTTAGAGGTGTTTGGGGAGACCCAGTACTTC
d_call: -
j_call: TRBJ2-5
v_call: TRBV7-7
clone_size: -

cdr3_aa: CASSQGQGSTEAFF
cdr3_nt: TGCGCCAGCAGCCAAGGCCAGGGGAGCACTGAAGCTTTCTTT
d_call: -
j_call: TRBJ1-1
v_call: TRBV4-1
clone_size: few

cdr3_aa: CASSYSQVVDTQYF
cdr3_nt: TGTGCCAGCAGTTACTCTCAGGTGGTTGATACGCAGTATTTT
d_call: -
j_call: TRBJ2-3
v_call: TRBV6-5
clone_size: -

cdr3_aa: CASSLKGNYEQYF
cdr3_nt: TGTGCCAGCAGCTTAAAAGGGAATTACGAGCAGTACTTC
d_call: -
j_call: TRBJ2-7
v_call: TRBV11-2
clone_size: -

cdr3_aa: CSVLLTNTEAFF
cdr3_nt: TGCAGCGTTTTATTGACGAACACTGAAGCTTTCTTT
d_call: -
j_call: TRBJ1-1
v_call: TRBV29-1
clone_size: -

cdr3_aa: CAWSIDRVLGGELFF
cdr3_nt: TGTGCCTGGAGCATAGACAGGGTCCTAGGGGGGGAGCTGTTTTTT
d_call: TRBD1
j_call: TRBJ2-2
v_call: TRBV30
clone_size: -

cdr3_aa: CASSLEGSLGEKLFF
cdr3_nt: TGCGCCAGCAGCTTGGAGGGGAGCCTGGGTGAAAAACTGTTTTTT
d_call: -
j_call: TRBJ1-4
v_call: TRBV5-1
clone_size: -

cdr3_aa: CASVRVSGTEAFF
cdr3_nt: TGTGCCAGCGTCAGGGTTTCGGGCACTGAAGCTTTCTTT
d_call: -
j_call: TRBJ1-1
v_call: TRBV19
clone_size: -

cdr3_aa: CASSDFSGSQLFF
cdr3_nt: TGTGCCAGCAGTGACTTCTCAGGGAGTCAGCTGTTTTTT
d_call: -
j_call: TRBJ2-2
v_call: TRBV6-1
clone_size: -

cdr3_aa: CASSYSTVTYEQYF
cdr3_nt: TGTGCCAGCAGTTACTCGACCGTAACCTACGAGCAGTACTTC
d_call: -
j_call: TRBJ2-7
v_call: TRBV6-5
clone_size: -

cdr3_aa: CASSPTALGYTF
cdr3_nt: TGTGCCAGCAGCCCCACGGCTCTGGGGTACACCTTC
d_call: -
j_call: TRBJ1-2
v_call: TRBV13
clone_size: -

cdr3_aa: CASSETNLGNTEAFF
cdr3_nt: TGTGCCAGCAGTGAAACTAACCTAGGGAACACTGAAGCTTTCTTT
d_call: -
j_call: TRBJ1-1
v_call: TRBV2
clone_size: -

cdr3_aa: CASSPPNSAYMNSPLHF
cdr3_nt: TGTGCCAGCTCACCACCGAACTCTGCTTATATGAATTCACCCCTCCACTTT
d_call: -
j_call: TRBJ1-6
v_call: TRBV18
clone_size: -

cdr3_aa: CASSYERTETYEQYF
cdr3_nt: TGTGCCAGCAGTTACGAGCGGACAGAGACCTACGAGCAGTACTTC
d_call: -
j_call: TRBJ2-7
v_call: TRBV6-5
clone_size: -

cdr3_aa: CASSLRGGTDTQYF
cdr3_nt: TGTGCCAGCAGCTTACGAGGGGGCACAGATACGCAGTATTTT
d_call: -
j_call: TRBJ2-3
v_call: TRBV7-9
clone_size: once

cdr3_aa: CASSQDTLDSYEQYF
cdr3_nt: TGCGCCAGCAGCCAAGATACCCTAGACTCCTACGAGCAGTACTTC
d_call: -
j_call: TRBJ2-7
v_call: TRBV4-3
clone_size: -